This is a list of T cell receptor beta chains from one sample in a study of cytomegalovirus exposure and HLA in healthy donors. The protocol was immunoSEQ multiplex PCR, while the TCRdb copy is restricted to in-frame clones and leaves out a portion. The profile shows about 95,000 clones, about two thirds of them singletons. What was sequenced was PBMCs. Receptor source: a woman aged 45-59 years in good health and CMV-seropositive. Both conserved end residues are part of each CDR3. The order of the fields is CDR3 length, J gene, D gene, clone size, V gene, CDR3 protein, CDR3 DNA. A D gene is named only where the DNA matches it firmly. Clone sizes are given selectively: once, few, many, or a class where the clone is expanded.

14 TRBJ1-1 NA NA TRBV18 CASSPLGEVTEAFF TGTGCCAGCTCCCCGCTTGGGGAGGTCACTGAAGCTTTCTTT
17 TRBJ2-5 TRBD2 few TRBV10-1 CASSKTSGTSGRETQYF TGCGCCAGCAGTAAGACTAGCGGGACCTCGGGGAGGGAGACCCAGTACTTC
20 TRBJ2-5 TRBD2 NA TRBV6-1 CASSEVLVGGTSGPQETQYF TGTGCCAGCAGTGAAGTCCTCGTTGGCGGGACTAGCGGACCACAAGAGACCCAGTACTTC
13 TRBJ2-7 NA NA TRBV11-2 CASSANRVYEQYF TGTGCCAGCAGCGCCAACAGGGTGTACGAGCAGTACTTC
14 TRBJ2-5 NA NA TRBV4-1 CASSQRGLGETQYF TGCGCCAGCAGCCAACGGGGACTGGGGGAGACCCAGTACTTC
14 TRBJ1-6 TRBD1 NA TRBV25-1 CAHAATGLNSPLHF TGTGCCCACGCCGCGACAGGGCTTAATTCACCCCTCCACTTT
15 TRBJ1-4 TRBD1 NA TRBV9 CASSVTGSGSEKLFF TGTGCCAGCAGCGTGACAGGGTCGGGGAGCGAAAAACTGTTTTTT
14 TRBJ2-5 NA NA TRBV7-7 CASSLSLAGRAQYF TGTGCTAGCAGCTTATCCCTGGCCGGGCGGGCCCAGTACTTC
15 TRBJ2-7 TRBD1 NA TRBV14 CASSQWDRRPYEQYF TGTGCCAGCAGCCAATGGGACAGACGCCCCTACGAGCAGTACTTC
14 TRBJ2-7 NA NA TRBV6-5 CASSEQLGGYEQYF TGTGCCAGCAGTGAACAGTTGGGTGGCTACGAGCAGTACTTC
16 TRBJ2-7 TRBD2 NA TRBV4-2 CASSQDRASGSYEQYF TGTGCCAGCAGCCAAGACCGGGCTAGCGGGAGCTACGAGCAGTACTTC
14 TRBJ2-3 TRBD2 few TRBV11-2 CASTLTRGTDTQYF TGTGCCAGCACCCTGACGCGGGGGACGGATACGCAGTATTTT
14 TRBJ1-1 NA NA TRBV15 CATSRAVSNTEAFF TGTGCCACCAGCAGAGCGGTAAGCAACACTGAAGCTTTCTTT
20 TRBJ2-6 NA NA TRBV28 CASSLPFRGGKSSGANVLTF TGTGCCAGCAGTTTACCATTTAGGGGGGGGAAGTCCTCTGGGGCCAACGTCCTGACTTTC
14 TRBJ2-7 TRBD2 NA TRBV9 CASSGGGGSYEQYF TGTGCCAGCAGCGGGGGGGGAGGAAGCTACGAGCAGTACTTC
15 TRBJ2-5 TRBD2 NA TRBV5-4 CASSLFHREEETQYF TGTGCCAGCAGCTTATTTCATCGGGAGGAAGAGACCCAGTACTTC
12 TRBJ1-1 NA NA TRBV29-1 CSGKRLDTEAFF TGCAGCGGTAAGCGTTTGGACACTGAAGCTTTCTTT
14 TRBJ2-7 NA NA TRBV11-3 CASSLRQGRGEQYF TGTGCCAGCAGCTTACGGCAGGGAAGGGGCGAGCAGTACTTC
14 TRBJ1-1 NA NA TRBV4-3 CASSQELRNTEAFF TGCGCCAGCAGCCAAGAGTTGCGGAACACTGAAGCTTTCTTT
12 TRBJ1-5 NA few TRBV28 CASRDMDQPQHF TGTGCCAGCCGGGACATGGATCAGCCCCAGCATTTT
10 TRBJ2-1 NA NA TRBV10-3 CAIRGNEQFF TGTGCCATACGGGGAAATGAGCAGTTCTTC
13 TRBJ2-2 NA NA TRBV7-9 CSSSLELPGELFF TGTTCCAGCAGCTTAGAACTCCCCGGGGAGCTGTTTTTT
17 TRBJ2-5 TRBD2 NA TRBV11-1 CASSPRGLGVKGGFQYF TGTGCCAGCAGCCCACGGGGACTAGGGGTAAAGGGAGGGTTCCAGTACTTC
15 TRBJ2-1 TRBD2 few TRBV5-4 CASSVSGVSYNEQFF TGTGCCAGCAGCGTTAGCGGGGTTTCCTACAATGAGCAGTTCTTC
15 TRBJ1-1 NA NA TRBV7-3 CASSLDQTAYTEAFF TGTGCCAGCAGCTTAGACCAGACAGCTTACACTGAAGCTTTCTTT
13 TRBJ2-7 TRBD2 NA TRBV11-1 CASSSLGAGQQYF TGTGCCAGCAGCTCCCTTGGAGCGGGACAGCAGTACTTC
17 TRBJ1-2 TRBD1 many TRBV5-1 CASSLSGTGPSIDGYTF TGCGCCAGCAGCTTATCCGGGACAGGGCCTTCAATCGATGGCTACACCTTC
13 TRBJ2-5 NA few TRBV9 CASSVDTGREQYF TGTGCCAGCAGCGTAGATACAGGGAGAGAGCAGTACTTC
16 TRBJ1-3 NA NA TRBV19 CASSYRPGQNIPRKYF TGTGCCAGTAGCTACCGACCGGGACAAAATATCCCCCGAAAATATTTT
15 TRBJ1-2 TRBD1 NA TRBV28 CASSLVGTGSFGYTF TGTGCCAGCAGTTTAGTCGGGACAGGCAGCTTTGGCTACACCTTC
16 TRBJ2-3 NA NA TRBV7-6 CASSLREIGRTDTQYF TGTGCCAGCAGCTTACGGGAAATCGGGCGCACAGATACGCAGTATTTT
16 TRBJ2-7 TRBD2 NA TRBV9 CASSRRLAGRIYEQYF TGTGCCAGCAGCCGCCGACTAGCGGGGAGAATCTACGAGCAGTACTTC
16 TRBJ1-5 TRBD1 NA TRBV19 CASIGTQGASNQPQHF TGTGCCAGTATTGGGACACAGGGGGCAAGCAATCAGCCCCAGCATTTT
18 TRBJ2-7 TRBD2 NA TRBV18 CASSKGTSGALSSYEQYF TGTGCCAGCTCAAAAGGGACTAGCGGGGCCCTTAGCTCCTACGAGCAGTACTTC
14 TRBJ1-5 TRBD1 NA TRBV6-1 CASSDRDRGQPQHF TGTGCCAGCAGTGACCGGGACAGAGGGCAGCCCCAGCATTTT
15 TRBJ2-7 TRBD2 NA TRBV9 CASSPRDAGGGEQYF TGTGCCAGCAGCCCCCGGGACGCGGGAGGAGGTGAGCAGTACTTC
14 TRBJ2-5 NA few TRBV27 CASSLGGYQETQYF TGTGCCAGCAGTTTAGGGGGGTACCAAGAGACCCAGTACTTC
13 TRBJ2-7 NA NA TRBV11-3 CASSFGRTYEQYF TGTGCCAGCAGCTTCGGGAGAACTTACGAGCAGTACTTC
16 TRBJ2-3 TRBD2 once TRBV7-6 CASSLGPGGGTDTQYF TGTGCCAGCAGCTTAGGACCGGGAGGGGGCACAGATACGCAGTATTTT
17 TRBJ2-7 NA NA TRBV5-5 CASSLAETSRNSYEQYF TGTGCCAGCAGCTTGGCCGAAACTAGCCGAAACTCCTACGAGCAGTACTTC
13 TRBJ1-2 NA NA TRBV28 CASFTGHLYGYTF TGTGCAAGCTTCACGGGACACCTCTATGGCTACACCTTC
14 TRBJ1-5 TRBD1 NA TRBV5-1 CASSEGQGNQPQHF TGCGCCAGCAGCGAGGGACAGGGCAATCAGCCCCAGCATTTT
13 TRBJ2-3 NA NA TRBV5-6 CASSIPPRDTQYF TGTGCCAGCAGCATTCCCCCGCGGGATACGCAGTATTTT
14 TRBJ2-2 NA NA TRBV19 CASRGRGNTGELFF TGTGCCAGTAGAGGTAGGGGCAACACCGGGGAGCTGTTTTTT
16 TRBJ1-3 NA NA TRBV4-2 CASSPPGQGISNTIYF TGTGCCAGCAGCCCCCCCGGGCAGGGGATTTCGAACACCATATATTTT